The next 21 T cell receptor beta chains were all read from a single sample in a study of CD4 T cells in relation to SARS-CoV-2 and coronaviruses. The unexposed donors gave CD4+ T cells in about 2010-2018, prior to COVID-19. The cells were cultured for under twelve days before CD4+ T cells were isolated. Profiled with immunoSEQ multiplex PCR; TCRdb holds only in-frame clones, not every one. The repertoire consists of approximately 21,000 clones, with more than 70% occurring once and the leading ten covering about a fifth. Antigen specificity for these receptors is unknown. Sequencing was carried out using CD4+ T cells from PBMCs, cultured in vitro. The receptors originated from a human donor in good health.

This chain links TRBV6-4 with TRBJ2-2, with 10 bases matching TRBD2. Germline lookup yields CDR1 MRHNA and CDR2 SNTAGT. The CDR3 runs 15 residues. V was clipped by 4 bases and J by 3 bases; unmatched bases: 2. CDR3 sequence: CASSASGRDTGELFF. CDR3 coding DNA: TGTGCCAGCAGTGCCAGCGGGAGGGACACCGGGGAGCTGTTTTTT.

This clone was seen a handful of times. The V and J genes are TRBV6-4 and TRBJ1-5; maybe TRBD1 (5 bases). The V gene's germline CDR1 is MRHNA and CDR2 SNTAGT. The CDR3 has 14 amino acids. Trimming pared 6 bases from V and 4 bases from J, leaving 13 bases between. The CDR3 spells CASRGREPNQPQHF. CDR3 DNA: TGTGCCAGCAGGGGACGCGAACCTAATCAGCCCCAGCATTTT.

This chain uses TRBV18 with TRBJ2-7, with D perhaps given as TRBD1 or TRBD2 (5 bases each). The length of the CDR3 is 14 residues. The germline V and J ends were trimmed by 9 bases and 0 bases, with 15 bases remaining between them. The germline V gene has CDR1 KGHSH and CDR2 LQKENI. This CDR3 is CASSLGAPSYEQYF. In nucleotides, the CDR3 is TGTGCCAGTTCCCTCGGGGCCCCCTCCTACGAGCAGTACTTC.

The CDR3 DNA reads TGCGCCAGCAGCCAGAGTCGTACAGGGGCTCGTAACACTGAAGCTTTCTTT. Protein product: CASSQSRTGARNTEAFF. This chain joins TRBV4-1 and TRBJ1-1; 7 bases agree with TRBD1. With V trimmed by 3 bases and J by 2 bases, 12 bases remained unmatched. This CDR3 comprises 17 residues. Per the germline V gene, CDR1 is MGHRA and CDR2 is YSYEKL.

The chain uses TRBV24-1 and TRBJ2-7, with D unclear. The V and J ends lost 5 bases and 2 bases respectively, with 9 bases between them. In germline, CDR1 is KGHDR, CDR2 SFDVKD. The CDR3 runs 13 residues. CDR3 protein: CATSGSATYEQYF. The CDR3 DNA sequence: TGTGCCACCAGTGGTTCAGCCACCTACGAGCAGTACTTC.

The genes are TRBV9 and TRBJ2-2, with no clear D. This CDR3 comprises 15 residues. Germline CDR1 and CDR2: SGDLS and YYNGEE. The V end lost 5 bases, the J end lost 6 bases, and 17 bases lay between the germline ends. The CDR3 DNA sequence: TGTGCCAGCAGTGACACCGGAAGCCCAGCCGGGGAGCTGTTTTTT. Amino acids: CASSDTGSPAGELFF.

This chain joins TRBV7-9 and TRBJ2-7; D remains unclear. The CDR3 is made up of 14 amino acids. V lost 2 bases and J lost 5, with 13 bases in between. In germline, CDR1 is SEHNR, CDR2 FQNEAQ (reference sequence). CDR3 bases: TGTGCCAGCAGCTTATCGCCGCCGGGCCACGAGCAGTACTTC. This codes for CASSLSPPGHEQYF.

The DNA for the CDR3 is TGTGCCAGCAGCCAAGGGGGCTACGAGCAGTACTTC. It codes for CASSQGGYEQYF. The chain links TRBV14 to TRBJ2-7, with D hard to call. V gave up 1 base and J gave up 3 bases, with 4 bases separating them. CDR1 and CDR2 (germline): SGHDN, FVKESK. The CDR3 contains 12 residues.

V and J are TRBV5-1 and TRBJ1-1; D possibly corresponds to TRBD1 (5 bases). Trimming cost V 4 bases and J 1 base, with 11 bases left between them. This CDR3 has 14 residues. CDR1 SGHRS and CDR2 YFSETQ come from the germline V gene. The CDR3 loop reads CASSPPGGNTEAFF. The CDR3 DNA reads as TGCGCCAGCAGCCCTCCGGGGGGGAACACTGAAGCTTTCTTT. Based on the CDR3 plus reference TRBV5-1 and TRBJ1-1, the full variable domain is KAGVTQTPRYLIKTRGQQVTLSCSPISGHRSVSWYQQTPGQGLQFLFEYFSETQRNKGNFPGRFSGRQFSNSRSEMNVSTLELGDSALYLCASSPPGGNTEAFFGQGTRLTVV.

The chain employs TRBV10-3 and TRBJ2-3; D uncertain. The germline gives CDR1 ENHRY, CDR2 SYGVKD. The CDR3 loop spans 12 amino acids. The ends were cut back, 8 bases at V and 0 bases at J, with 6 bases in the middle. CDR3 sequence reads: CAIGPSTDTQYF. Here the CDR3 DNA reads TGTGCCATCGGCCCTAGCACAGATACGCAGTATTTT.

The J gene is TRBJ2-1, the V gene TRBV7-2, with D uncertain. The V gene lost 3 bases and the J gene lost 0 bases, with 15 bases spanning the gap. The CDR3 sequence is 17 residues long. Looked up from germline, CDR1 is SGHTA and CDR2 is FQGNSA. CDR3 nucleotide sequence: TGTGCCAGCAGCTTCCCGGCCTACTTTAGCTCCTACAATGAGCAGTTCTTC. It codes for CASSFPAYFSSYNEQFF.

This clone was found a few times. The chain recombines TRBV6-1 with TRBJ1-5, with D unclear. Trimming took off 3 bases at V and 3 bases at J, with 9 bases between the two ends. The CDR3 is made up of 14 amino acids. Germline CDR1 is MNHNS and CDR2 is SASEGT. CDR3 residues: CASSDSTVNQPQHF. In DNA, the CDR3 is TGTGCCAGCAGTGATAGTACAGTCAATCAGCCCCAGCATTTT.

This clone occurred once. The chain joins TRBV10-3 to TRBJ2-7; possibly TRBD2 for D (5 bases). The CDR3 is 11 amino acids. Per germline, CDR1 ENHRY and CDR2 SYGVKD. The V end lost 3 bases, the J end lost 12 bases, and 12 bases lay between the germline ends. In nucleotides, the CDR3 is TGTGCCATCAGTGAACTGCGGAGGCTGTACTTC. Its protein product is CAISELRRLYF.

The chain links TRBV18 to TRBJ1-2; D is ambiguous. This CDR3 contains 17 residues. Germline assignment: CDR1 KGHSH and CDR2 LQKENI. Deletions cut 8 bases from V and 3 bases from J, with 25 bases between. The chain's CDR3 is CASTLGGIPDRDYGYTF. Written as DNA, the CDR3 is TGTGCCAGCACCCTCGGCGGGATACCAGACCGGGACTATGGCTACACCTTC.

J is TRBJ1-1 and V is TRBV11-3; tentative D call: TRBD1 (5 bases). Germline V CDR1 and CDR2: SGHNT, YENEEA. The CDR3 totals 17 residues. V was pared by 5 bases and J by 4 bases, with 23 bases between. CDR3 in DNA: TGTGCCAGCAGCCCCCGCCCTTTGATAGGGGTGGGCACTGAAGCTTTCTTT. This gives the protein CASSPRPLIGVGTEAFF.

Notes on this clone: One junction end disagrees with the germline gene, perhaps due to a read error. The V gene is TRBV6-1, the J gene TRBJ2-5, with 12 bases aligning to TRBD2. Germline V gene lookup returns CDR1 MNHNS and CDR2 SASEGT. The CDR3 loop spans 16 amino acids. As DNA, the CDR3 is TGTGCCAGCAGTGAACCACCGGGACTAGCGGGCCATACACCCGACTTC. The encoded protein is CASSEPPGLAGHTPDF.

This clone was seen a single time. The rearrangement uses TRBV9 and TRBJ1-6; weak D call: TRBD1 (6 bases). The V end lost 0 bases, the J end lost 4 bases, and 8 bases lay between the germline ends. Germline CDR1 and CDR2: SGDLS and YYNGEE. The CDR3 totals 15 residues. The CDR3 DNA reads TGTGCCAGCAGCGTAGCTACAGGGTATAATTCACCCCTCCACTTT. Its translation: CASSVATGYNSPLHF.

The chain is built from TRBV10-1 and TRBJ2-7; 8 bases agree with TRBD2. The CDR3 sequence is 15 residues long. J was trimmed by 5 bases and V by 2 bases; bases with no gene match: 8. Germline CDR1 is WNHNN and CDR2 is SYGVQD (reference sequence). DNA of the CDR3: TGCGCCAGCAGTGAGGCAACGGGAGGGCCCAACGAGCAGTACTTC. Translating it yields CASSEATGGPNEQYF.

The CDR3 region is CASSVRGDSSYNEQFF. DNA for the CDR3: TGTGCCAGCAGTGTACGTGGGGACAGCTCCTACAATGAGCAGTTCTTC. The chain employs TRBV9 and TRBJ2-1; 7 bases match TRBD1. The CDR3 length is 16 residues. The germline V gene has CDR1 SGDLS and CDR2 YYNGEE. J lost 0 bases, V lost 5 bases, and 8 bases had no gene match. The full variable domain, with the rest looked up from reference TRBV9 and TRBJ2-1, is DSGVTQTPKHLITATGQRVTLRCSPRSGDLSVYWYQQSLDQGLQFLIQYYNGEERAKGNILERFSAQQFPDLHSELNLSSLELGDSALYFCASSVRGDSSYNEQFFGPGTRLTVL.

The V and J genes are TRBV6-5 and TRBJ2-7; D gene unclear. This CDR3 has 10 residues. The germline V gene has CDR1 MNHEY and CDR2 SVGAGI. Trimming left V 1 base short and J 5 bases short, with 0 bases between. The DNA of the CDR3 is TGTGCCAGCAGTTACTACGAGCAGTACTTC. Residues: CASSYYEQYF.

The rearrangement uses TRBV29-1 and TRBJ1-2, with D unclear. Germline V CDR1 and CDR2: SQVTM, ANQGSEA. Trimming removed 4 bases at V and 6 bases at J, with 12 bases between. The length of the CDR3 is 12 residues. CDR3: CSVGGIFDGYTF. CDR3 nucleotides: TGCAGCGTTGGAGGGATCTTCGATGGCTACACCTTC.